These 23 T cell receptor beta chains were sequenced from one sample in a study of T cells after yellow fever vaccination. One entry per CDR3 protein, called by TCRdb with MiXCR from the 5' RACE reads. The data show hundreds of thousands of distinct CDR3 sequences, around an eighth seen once. This material consisted of PBMCs, taken on the day of the yellow fever booster vaccination. Source of these receptors: a man younger than 45 who received the YFV17D yellow fever vaccine.

This clonotype turned up a few times. The chain has TRBV4-3 and TRBJ2-7, with D possibly called TRBD1 or TRBD2 (5 bases each). Trimming removed 0 bases at V and 5 bases at J, with 11 bases between. CDR3 length: 14 amino acids. Looked up from germline, CDR1 is LGHNA and CDR2 is YSLEER. Written as DNA, the CDR3 is TGCGCCAGCAGCCAAGAAGAGGGGCCTGACGAGCAGTACTTC. It yields the protein CASSQEEGPDEQYF.

This clonotype was counted between two and nine times. The chain links TRBV11-2 to TRBJ2-1; 8 nucleotides match TRBD1. Germline trimming cut 5 bases from V and 5 bases from J; bases unmatched to any gene: 2. CDR1 is SGHAT, CDR2 FQNNGV, per germline. This CDR3 has 13 residues. CDR3 in amino acids: CASSQTGDNEQFF. The CDR3 DNA follows: TGTGCCAGCAGCCAGACAGGGGACAATGAGCAGTTCTTC.

This clonotype was recorded many times. This chain links TRBV7-8 with TRBJ2-1; D is ambiguous. With 3 bases removed from V and 8 bases from J, the gap between germline ends came to 11 bases. The germline V gene has CDR1 SGHVS and CDR2 FQNEAQ. The CDR3 consists of 13 residues. This CDR3 is CASSFLSADEQFF. As DNA, the CDR3 is TGTGCCAGCAGCTTTTTATCTGCGGATGAGCAGTTCTTC.

The chain has TRBV19 and TRBJ2-7; TRBD2 might be the D (6 bases). Germline V lookup: CDR1 LNHDA, CDR2 SQIVND (reference sequence). The CDR3 spans 12 residues. Trimming stripped 5 bases from V and 10 bases from J, with 15 bases between. The CDR3, as DNA: TGTGCCAGTAGTGCGGGACCAAACTCCCAGTACTTC. Translating gives CASSAGPNSQYF.

This chain joins TRBV20-1 and TRBJ2-1; TRBD2 matches at 7 bases. Germline V CDR1 and CDR2: DFQATT, SNEGSKA (reference sequence). V gave up 6 bases and J gave up 7 bases; unmatched junction bases: 15. This CDR3 has 15 amino acids. The CDR3 reads CSAERASGNLNEQFF. Here the CDR3 DNA reads TGCAGTGCCGAAAGGGCCAGCGGGAACTTAAATGAGCAGTTCTTC.

The chain carries TRBV15 and TRBJ1-5; D perhaps matches TRBD1 (6 bases). This CDR3 is 15 amino acids long. Germline-derived CDR1 and CDR2 are LNHNV and YYDKDF (reference sequence). V lost 4 bases, J lost 7 bases, and 17 bases lay in between. CDR3 sequence: CATSIMRGGPQPQHF. DNA of the CDR3: TGTGCCACCAGCATTATGAGGGGGGGGCCCCAGCCCCAGCATTTT. Variable domain in full (rest from reference TRBV15 and TRBJ1-5): DAMVIQNPRYQVTQFGKPVTLSCSQTLNHNVMYWYQQKSSQAPKLLFHYYDKDFNNEADTPDNFQSRRPNTSFCFLDIRSPGLGDTAMYLCATSIMRGGPQPQHFGDGTRLSIL.

Many counts were recorded for this clonotype. This chain connects TRBV7-2 to TRBJ2-3, with unresolved D. Germline V CDR1 and CDR2: SGHTA, FQGNSA. The CDR3 is 16 amino acids. V lost 5 bases, J lost 0 bases, and 15 bases lay in between. The CDR3 nucleotides read TGTGCCAGCAGCCCCGACCCCGCCCCGAGCACAGATACGCAGTATTTT. Residues: CASSPDPAPSTDTQYF.

There are many counts of this clonotype. The chain has TRBV12-3 or TRBV12-4 and TRBJ1-6, with TRBD1 matching over 7 bases. V lost 4 bases, J lost 10 bases, and 13 bases stayed unmatched. This CDR3 comprises 16 residues. DNA of the CDR3: TGTGCCAGCAGTTCCTCTTACACAGGGGTCGGATCACCCCTCCACTTT. Translated, it gives CASSSSYTGVGSPLHF.

This chain's CDR3 is CASSVGLNNEQFF. The CDR3 DNA reads TGTGCCAGCAGTGTTGGACTCAACAATGAGCAGTTCTTC. The V and J genes are TRBV6-2 or TRBV6-3 and TRBJ2-1; the D gene is possibly TRBD2 (5 bases). V was cut by 5 bases and J by 5 bases, with 10 bases left in between. Per germline, CDR1 MNHEY and CDR2 SVGEGT. This CDR3 is built from 13 residues.

This chain's CDR3 is CASRPPGYSYEQYF. The CDR3 region has the DNA TGTGCCAGCCGCCCACCGGGCTATTCCTACGAGCAGTACTTC. This sequence joins TRBV6-1 and TRBJ2-7; D gene unclear. This CDR3 region has 14 residues. V lost 8 bases and J lost 1, with 15 bases in between. CDR1 is MNHNS and CDR2 is SASEGT in the germline V gene.

The chain couples TRBV30 to TRBJ2-2; a possible D gene is TRBD2 (6 bases). V lost 1 base to trimming and J lost 9 bases, with 9 bases between them. The V gene's germline CDR1 is GTSNPN and CDR2 SVGIG (reference sequence). The CDR3 is made up of 12 amino acids. The CDR3 region has the DNA TGTGCCTGGAGTGCTAGCGAGAGGGAGCTGTTTTTT. Translated, it gives CAWSASERELFF.

The chain employs TRBV14 and TRBJ2-1, with D tentatively TRBD1 (6 bases). There are 14 residues in the CDR3. Germline CDR1 SGHDN, CDR2 FVKESK. Between the trimmed V and J ends, which lost 5 bases and 4 bases, there was a span of 12 bases. This CDR3 reads CASSKRRGYNEQFF. The CDR3 DNA is TGTGCCAGCAGCAAACGCAGGGGTTACAATGAGCAGTTCTTC.

V and J are TRBV27 and TRBJ2-1; 7 bases agree with TRBD1. This CDR3 is built from 14 residues. Germline V lookup: CDR1 MNHEY, CDR2 SMNVEV (reference sequence). Losses at the gene ends were 9 bases for V and 6 bases for J; bases not matched to a gene: 11. The CDR3 spells CASSARDSGNEQFF. The CDR3, as DNA: TGTGCCAGTTCAGCCAGGGACAGTGGCAATGAGCAGTTCTTC.

The V call is TRBV5-1, the J call TRBJ2-2, with TRBD2 matching 8 bases. Trimming cost V 0 bases and J 4 bases; bases outside gene matches: 2. CDR3 size: 15 residues. Germline CDR1 and CDR2: SGHRS and YFSETQ. Written as DNA, the CDR3 is TGCGCCAGCAGCTTGGGACTAGCGAGCACCGGGGAGCTGTTTTTT. Protein sequence: CASSLGLASTGELFF. The entire variable domain, with the rest obtained from reference TRBV5-1 and TRBJ2-2, is as follows: KAGVTQTPRYLIKTRGQQVTLSCSPISGHRSVSWYQQTPGQGLQFLFEYFSETQRNKGNFPGRFSGRQFSNSRSEMNVSTLELGDSALYLCASSLGLASTGELFFGEGSRLTVL.

Only a few counts were recorded for this clonotype. The genes are TRBV19 and TRBJ2-1; 10 bases are a match to TRBD1. The CDR3 has 15 amino acids. Germline lookup yields CDR1 LNHDA and CDR2 SQIVND (reference sequence). After removal of 6 bases from V and 9 bases from J, the junction contained 11 bases not matched to a gene. The CDR3 spells CASSPMRDRGGEQFF. The CDR3 nucleotides are TGTGCCAGTAGCCCCATGAGGGACAGGGGAGGTGAGCAGTTCTTC.

This clonotype has more than one count but fewer than ten. The chain has TRBV11-2 and TRBJ2-2; D not resolved. V lost 2 bases, J lost 5 bases, and 6 bases lay in between. The CDR3 runs to 13 residues. Germline V gene sequence: CDR1 SGHAT, CDR2 FQNNGV. CDR3 sequence reads: CASSLQTTGELFF. The CDR3 region has the DNA TGTGCCAGCAGCTTACAGACTACCGGGGAGCTGTTTTTT.

J is TRBJ2-3 and V is TRBV6-2 or TRBV6-3; 11 nucleotides line up with TRBD2. V was clipped by 6 bases and J by 0 bases; unmatched bases: 14. This CDR3 region has 19 residues. Germline V gene lookup returns CDR1 MNHEY and CDR2 SVGEGT. CDR3 coding DNA: TGTGCCAGCAGCCGTAGCGGGAGGGCCCTCGTCCTCAGCACAGATACGCAGTATTTT. Its translation is CASSRSGRALVLSTDTQYF.

The chain combines TRBV28 with TRBJ2-4, with TRBD1 identical over 10 bases. V lost 6 bases and J lost 15; bases outside the gene matches: 11. The CDR3 extends over 13 amino acids. Germline CDR1 MDHEN, CDR2 SYDVKM. CDR3: CASRKPGQGNGYF. In DNA form, the CDR3 reads TGTGCCAGCAGAAAACCGGGACAGGGGAATGGGTACTTC.

The chain uses TRBV9 and TRBJ2-6, with D possibly matching TRBD1 (7 bases). Trimming pared 0 bases from V and 0 bases from J, leaving 13 bases between. Germline CDR1 reads SGDLS; CDR2 reads YYNGEE. The CDR3 runs 18 residues. The CDR3 DNA follows: TGTGCCAGCAGCGTAGCTGCCCAGGGGGGCTCTGGGGCCAACGTCCTGACTTTC. Its protein product is CASSVAAQGGSGANVLTF.

The CDR3 loop is CASSPQGTGEQYF. In DNA, the CDR3 is TGTGCCAGCAGCCCACAGGGTACGGGAGAGCAGTACTTC. The chain uses TRBV14 and TRBJ2-7; maybe TRBD1 (6 bases). Germline V gene lookup returns CDR1 SGHDN and CDR2 FVKESK. The CDR3 length is 13 residues. With 4 bases removed from V and 7 bases from J, the gap between germline ends came to 14 bases.

The V call is TRBV27, the J call TRBJ2-3; D is unclear. V dropped 3 bases and J dropped 6 bases, with 10 bases sitting between them. This CDR3 spans 13 amino acids. Germline CDR1 is MNHEY and CDR2 is SMNVEV (reference sequence). The CDR3 nucleotides are TGTGCCAGCAGTTTGTCAAGACGGGATACGCAGTATTTT. The encoded protein is CASSLSRRDTQYF.

This sequence joins TRBV30 and TRBJ2-7; perhaps TRBD2 as D (6 bases). Germline V gives CDR1 GTSNPN, CDR2 SVGIG (reference sequence). The V and J ends lost 1 base and 1 base respectively, with 11 bases between them. The CDR3 loop spans 14 amino acids. This chain's CDR3 is CAWSGDSESYEQYF. In DNA form, the CDR3 reads TGTGCCTGGAGTGGGGACTCGGAGTCCTACGAGCAGTACTTC.

The chain uses TRBV28 and TRBJ2-7; a possible D gene is TRBD2 (5 bases). The germline V gene encodes CDR1 MDHEN and CDR2 SYDVKM. Trimming pared 7 bases from V and 4 bases from J, leaving 11 bases between. CDR3 size: 12 residues. The CDR3 reads CASKGSPYEQYF. The CDR3 DNA reads as TGTGCCAGCAAAGGGAGCCCATACGAGCAGTACTTC.